This T cell receptor (beta chain) was recorded in a study of tumour-infiltrating T cells in Burkitt lymphoma. Overall study context: Repertoire clonality predicted overall and progression-free survival.

Germline V lookup: CDR1 SGHTA, CDR2 FQGNSA. Trimming left V 0 bases short and J 3 bases short, with 12 bases between. The CDR3 is made up of 15 amino acids. Sequenced by immunoSEQ multiplex PCR; TCRdb stores in-frame clones only, minus some. The data contain over 2,500 clones, around 86% of them singletons. This sequence originates from a human donor with diffuse large B-cell lymphoma. Sample: tumor tissue. This sequence joins TRBV7-2 and TRBJ2-7; no clear D. CDR3 loop: CASSLAFGSNYEQYF. Here the CDR3 DNA reads TGTGCCAGCAGCTTAGCGTTCGGGTCGAACTACGAGCAGTACTTC.